The sequence of this T cell receptor beta chain was determined in a study of shared clonotypes between healthy human individuals. Per the germline V gene, CDR1 is LNHNV and CDR2 is YYDKDF (reference sequence). V dropped 1 base and J dropped 2 bases, with 8 bases sitting between them. The CDR3 consists of 14 residues. TCRdb's copy holds only in-frame clones and misses some; the assay was immunoSEQ multiplex PCR. The table records about a million clones, 65% to 80% of them present only once. This rearrangement joins TRBV15 to TRBJ1-1; unclear D gene. The sequence came from a man aged 18 to 29 in good health. The material sequenced was memory CD4+ T cells sorted from blood. Subset given: CD45RA-negative fraction. CDR3 sequence reads: CATSRGLTNTEAFF. CDR3 DNA: TGTGCCACCAGCAGAGGACTGACAAACACTGAAGCTTTCTTT.